This entry lists 10 T cell receptor beta chains sequenced from one sample in a study of OX40 agonist ivuxolimab in advanced cancers. Clones were read by immunoSEQ multiplex PCR, and TCRdb kept only the in-frame ones, dropping some. The sample shows 44,000 or so clones, 88% of them seen only once. Material: CD4+ or CD8+ T cells sorted from blood, obtained in a trial of the OX40 agonist ivuxolimab. These receptors were collected from an adult with an advanced solid tumor such as melanoma, head and neck, liver or kidney cancer.

The gene calls are TRBV28 and TRBJ2-7; D is possibly TRBD2 (6 bases). The ends were cut back, 3 bases at V and 1 base at J, with 19 bases in the middle. This CDR3 has 17 residues. Germline CDR1 and CDR2: MDHEN and SYDVKM. The chain's CDR3 is CASSFQARGTGSYEQYF. CDR3 coding DNA: TGTGCCAGCAGTTTTCAGGCTCGGGGGACGGGGTCCTACGAGCAGTACTTC. The full variable domain, with the rest looked up from reference TRBV28 and TRBJ2-7, is DVKVTQSSRYLVKRTGEKVFLECVQDMDHENMFWYRQDPGLGLRLIYFSYDVKMKEKGDIPEGYSVSREKKERFSLILESASTNQTSMYLCASSFQARGTGSYEQYFGPGTRLTVT.

This clone was recorded a few times. This rearrangement joins TRBV7-9 to TRBJ1-5; 12 nucleotides align to TRBD1. Germline V gene lookup returns CDR1 SEHNR and CDR2 FQNEAQ (reference sequence). The V segment lost 1 base and the J segment 7 bases; nucleotides outside the gene matches: 11. The CDR3 is 18 residues long. The CDR3 DNA sequence: TGTGCCAGCAGCTTAGTAGTGGGACAGGGGGCGAGTCGGCAGCCCCAGCATTTT. This encodes CASSLVVGQGASRQPQHF.

J is TRBJ1-6 and V is TRBV19; D is ambiguous. CDR1 and CDR2 (germline): LNHDA, SQIVND (reference sequence). V lost 5 bases and J lost 4, with 12 bases in between. This CDR3 has 15 residues. CDR3 DNA: TGTGCCAGTAGTCTTCAGACTCAATATAATTCACCCCTCCACTTT. Its protein product is CASSLQTQYNSPLHF.

This chain links TRBV10-2 with TRBJ2-5, with TRBD2 identical over 8 bases. The CDR3 length is 15 residues. J was trimmed by 5 bases and V by 3 bases; bases with no gene match: 8. Germline CDR1 and CDR2: WSHSY and SAAADI. The CDR3 DNA follows: TGCGCCAGCAGTGAACCGCGAGCGGGGGCGGAGACCCAGTACTTC. It yields the protein CASSEPRAGAETQYF.

This chain joins TRBV7-2 and TRBJ2-7; D is undetermined. The CDR3 runs 15 residues. CDR1 and CDR2 from the germline V gene are SGHTA and FQGNSA. The V and J ends lost 1 base and 2 bases respectively, with 12 bases between them. CDR3 sequence reads: CASSLGARNPYEQYF. The DNA of the CDR3 is TGTGCCAGCAGCTTAGGGGCTAGAAACCCCTACGAGCAGTACTTC.

The sample holds one count of this clone. This chain connects TRBV10-3 to TRBJ2-5; D is undetermined. The J call is in doubt because the DNA end fits TRBJ2-7 better. This CDR3 contains 14 residues. The germline V gene encodes CDR1 ENHRY and CDR2 SYGVKD. CDR3 sequence (DNA): TGTGCCATCAGTGTGGAACAGTACACCTACGAGCAGTACTTC. Translation gives CAISVEQYTYEQYF.

The chain has TRBV11-2 and TRBJ2-7; TRBD1 aligns across 7 bases. J lost 9 bases, V lost 2 bases, and 7 bases had no gene match. The CDR3 contains 13 residues. Germline-derived CDR1 and CDR2 are SGHAT and FQNNGV. CDR3 residues: CASSLLGGVGQYF. DNA of the CDR3: TGTGCCAGCAGCTTACTAGGGGGCGTCGGGCAGTACTTC. The full variable domain, completed using reference TRBV11-2 and TRBJ2-7, is EAGVAQSPRYKIIEKRQSVAFWCNPISGHATLYWYQQILGQGPKLLIQFQNNGVVDDSQLPKDRFSAERLKGVDSTLKIQPAKLEDSAVYLCASSLLGGVGQYFGPGTRLTVT.

The rearrangement joins TRBV7-2 to TRBJ1-1; TRBD1 agrees at 9 bases. The CDR3 spans 13 residues. In germline, CDR1 is SGHTA, CDR2 FQGNSA. Trimming cost V 1 base and J 6 bases; bases outside gene matches: 0. The CDR3 loop reads CASSLDRGPEAFF. The CDR3 DNA sequence: TGTGCCAGCAGCTTAGACAGGGGGCCTGAAGCTTTCTTT.

The chain carries TRBV27 and TRBJ2-6, with TRBD1 matching over 7 bases. J gave up 0 bases and V 2 bases, and 4 bases lay outside the gene matches. The CDR3 has 17 amino acids. CDR1 and CDR2 from the germline V gene are MNHEY and SMNVEV (reference sequence). The CDR3 sequence: CASSLVAGGSGANVLTF. The CDR3 coding sequence is TGTGCCAGCAGTTTAGTGGCAGGGGGCTCTGGGGCCAACGTCCTGACTTTC.

This clone was found once. The V gene is TRBV7-3, the J gene TRBJ2-5; tentative D call: TRBD1 (5 bases). The CDR3 totals 9 residues. V shed 6 bases and J shed 9 bases, with 5 bases lying between them. Germline V gives CDR1 SGHTA, CDR2 FQGTGA. The CDR3 loop is CASRGAQYF. CDR3 nucleotides: TGTGCCAGCAGAGGGGCCCAGTACTTC. Full variable domain (remainder filled in from reference TRBV7-3 and TRBJ2-5): GAGVSQTPSNKVTEKGKYVELRCDPISGHTALYWYRQSLGQGPEFLIYFQGTGAADDSGLPNDRFFAVRPEGSVSTLKIQRTERGDSAVYLCASRGAQYFGPGTRLLVL.